Sequencing of this T cell receptor beta chain was carried out in a study of radiotherapy plus CTLA-4 blockade in lung cancer. At the level of the study: An objective response was seen in about a sixth of patients, and disease control in just over 30%. Points from the study as a whole: Blood-borne expansion of tumor-derived TCR clones followed radiotherapy plus ipilimumab. Best predicting response, reportedly, were early blood T cell clone dynamics, with interferon-beta.

Using immunoSEQ multiplex PCR, the repertoire was profiled, and TCRdb retains in-frame clones only, with some absent. The data show approximately 40,000 clones, approximately 86% seen once. V dropped 2 bases and J dropped 4; count of bases not matched to a gene: 4. This CDR3 has 15 amino acids. Germline V gene data show CDR1 as SGDLS and CDR2 as YYNGEE. Note on this clone: The antigen remains undetermined.

The TCR originated in a human donor with non-small cell lung cancer whose response to radiotherapy plus ipilimumab could not be evaluated. The chain employs TRBV9 and TRBJ1-4, with TRBD1 identical over 8 bases. This sample comprised peripheral blood, obtained from a patient treated with radiotherapy plus ipilimumab. The CDR3 reads CASSVTGGRNEKLFF. CDR3 nucleotide sequence: TGTGCCAGCAGCGTCACAGGGGGACGTAATGAAAAACTGTTTTTT.